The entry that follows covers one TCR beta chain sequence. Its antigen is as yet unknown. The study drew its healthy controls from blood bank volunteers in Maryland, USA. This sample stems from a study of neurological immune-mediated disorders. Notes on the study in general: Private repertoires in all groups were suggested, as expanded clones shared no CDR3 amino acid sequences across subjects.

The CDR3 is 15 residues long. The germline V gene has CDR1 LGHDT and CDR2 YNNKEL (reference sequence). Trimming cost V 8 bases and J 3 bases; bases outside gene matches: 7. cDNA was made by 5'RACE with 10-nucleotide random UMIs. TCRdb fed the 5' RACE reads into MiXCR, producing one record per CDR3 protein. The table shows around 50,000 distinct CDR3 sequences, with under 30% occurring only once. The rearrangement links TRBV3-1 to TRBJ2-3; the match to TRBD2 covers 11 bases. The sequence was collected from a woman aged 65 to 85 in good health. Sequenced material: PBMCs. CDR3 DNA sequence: TGTGCCAGCGGGCTAGCGGGGGGCTTAACAGATACGCAGTATTTT. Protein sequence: CASGLAGGLTDTQYF.